These 4 T cell receptor beta chains were all obtained from the same sample, sequenced in a study of beta chain features in type 1 diabetes (dated by TCRdb to the late 2010s). To prepare the library, the immunoSEQ multiplex PCR assay was applied. The entire amount of isolated RNA was reverse transcribed using the High Capacity cDNA Reverse Transcription Kit, so the sequenced TCRB transcripts were expressed ones. TCRdb holds this immuneACCESS table with in-frame rearrangements only. Some clones are missing; in checked studies, unresolved V genes explain under half, and the rest has no known cause. The sample data list roughly 170,000 clones, and 13% of these were observed just once. The top ten hold approximately 0.62% of the sample. Input material: central memory CD4+ T cells from blood. The receptors derive from a woman aged 18 to 35 in good health.

The V and J genes are TRBV7-2 and TRBJ2-7, with 7 bases that match TRBD1. Germline CDR1 reads SGHTA; CDR2 reads FQGNSA. J gave up 4 bases and V 3 bases, and 3 bases lay outside the gene matches. The CDR3 extends over 13 amino acids. The CDR3 protein is CASSLDRTYEQYF. In DNA form, the CDR3 reads TGTGCCAGCAGCTTGGACAGGACATACGAGCAGTACTTC.

V usage is TRBV7-2 and J usage is TRBJ1-5, with 8 positions matching TRBD1. CDR1 and CDR2 (germline): SGHTA, FQGNSA. V lost 5 bases to trimming and J lost 5 bases; unmatched junction nucleotides: 14. The CDR3 is made up of 17 amino acids. The CDR3 coding sequence is TGTGCCAGCAGCCGAATCGGACAGGGCTTGTCGTATCAGCCCCAGCATTTT. Encoded protein: CASSRIGQGLSYQPQHF.

In its sample, this clone was seen a few times. The chain uses TRBV19 and TRBJ2-2; 8 nucleotides match TRBD2. The V gene's germline CDR1 is LNHDA and CDR2 SQIVND (reference sequence). The CDR3 runs to 16 residues. With 3 bases clipped from V and 5 bases from J, the junction kept 8 bases outside the gene matches. The CDR3 bases are TGTGCCAGTAGTATTAGGTTAGCGGGAAGGACCGGGGAGCTGTTTTTT. This translates into CASSIRLAGRTGELFF.

The sample holds a few counts of this clone. J is TRBJ2-7 and V is TRBV5-1; no reliable D call. The CDR3 length is 13 residues. The V gene's germline CDR1 is SGHRS and CDR2 YFSETQ. Trimming removed 0 bases from V and 4 bases from J, with 8 bases in between. Here the CDR3 DNA reads TGCGCCAGCAGCTTGGAAAATTATTACGAGCAGTACTTC. Translated: CASSLENYYEQYF.